Listed below are T cell receptor beta chains from one sample, sequenced in a study of breast tumors, draining lymph nodes, adjacent tissues. TCRdb re-called the multiplex PCR reads with MiXCR, one entry per CDR3 protein. The data hold approximately 230,000 distinct CDR3 sequences, with roughly a third observed a single time. The sample comprised axillary lymph node tissue. The receptors were gathered from a female donor with breast cancer. Some clones in this sample may be carry-over from other donors' samples. CDR3s include the opening cysteine and the closing phenylalanine or tryptophan. D genes are given only for firm matches. Expanded clones get a size class; other rows say once, few or many, or leave the size out.

size	J	D	V	DNA	CDR3
-	TRBJ2-1	TRBD2	TRBV19	TGTGCCAGTAGTGCCGGGACTAGCGGGAGTGAGGGGCAGTTCTTC	CASSAGTSGSEGQFF
many	TRBJ2-5	-	TRBV5-8	TGTGCCAGCAGCGCCAGGGGTAAGGAGACCCAGTACTTC	CASSARGKETQYF
-	TRBJ1-1	-	TRBV7-2	TGTGCCAGCAGCTTAATTAGGGGGATTGAAGCTTTCTTT	CASSLIRGIEAFF
-	TRBJ2-1	TRBD1	TRBV11-1	TGTGCCAGCAGCTTTGGGACAGGGCCACGCGGTGAGCAGTTCTTC	CASSFGTGPRGEQFF
few	TRBJ2-2	-	TRBV12-3/TRBV12-4	TGTGCCAGCAGGTCCGGAGGGAAAACCGGGGAGCTGTTTTTT	CASRSGGKTGELFF
many	TRBJ2-7	TRBD2	TRBV20-1	TGCAGCTTCCAAGCGGGAGCGGGCGAGCAGTACTTC	CSFQAGAGEQYF
many	TRBJ2-7	-	TRBV20-1	TGCAGTGCTGGGCCGCGGGAGCAGTACTTC	CSAGPREQYF
-	TRBJ2-7	TRBD1	TRBV7-2	TGTGCCAGCAGCCTCCGGGACAGGGGCCACGAGCAGTACTTC	CASSLRDRGHEQYF
-	TRBJ2-7	TRBD1	TRBV24-1	TGTGCCACCAGTGATCCCATGACAGGGGCCTACGAGCAGTACTTC	CATSDPMTGAYEQYF
many	TRBJ2-2	TRBD2	TRBV4-1	TGCGCCAGCAGCCACGAGGGACTAGCGGGAGTGGGCACCGGGGAGCTGTTTTTT	CASSHEGLAGVGTGELFF
-	TRBJ2-7	TRBD2	TRBV20-1	TGCAGTGCTTACAGCGGGACTAGCGGGACTTACGAGCAGTACTTC	CSAYSGTSGTYEQYF
-	TRBJ2-5	TRBD1	TRBV12-3/TRBV12-4	TGTGCCAGCAGCCTAACCGGGACAGGGGGCGGGGTCCAGACCCAGTACTTC	CASSLTGTGGGVQTQYF
-	TRBJ2-5	-	TRBV4-2	TGTGCCAGCAGCCAAGTCGGGCCGCTGCACTTC	CASSQVGPLHF
many	TRBJ1-2	TRBD1	TRBV14	TGTGCCAGCAGCCAAGATTTTAGGGGGCGCAGGAACGATGGCTACACCTTC	CASSQDFRGRRNDGYTF
-	TRBJ1-2	-	TRBV20-1	TGCAGTGCTAGAGATCCGGGGGGCTACACCTTC	CSARDPGGYTF
-	TRBJ1-5	TRBD1	TRBV19	TGTGCCAGTAGCAGGGGGGGTAGCAATCAGCCCCAGCATTTT	CASSRGGSNQPQHF
many	TRBJ2-5	-	TRBV7-7	TGTGCTAGCAGCTCTACCGATAGCCACCGAGAGACCCAGTACTTC	CASSSTDSHRETQYF
once	TRBJ1-2	-	TRBV25-1	-	CASSIYLCSVELDLYGYTF
-	TRBJ1-2	TRBD1	TRBV5-1	TGCGCCAGCAGCCGACCCGGGACAGGGGGAGGCTATGGCTACACCTTC	CASSRPGTGGGYGYTF
many	TRBJ2-1	-	TRBV7-9	TGTGCCAGCAGCTTATTTGGGAATGAGCAGTTCTTC	CASSLFGNEQFF
many	TRBJ1-6	TRBD1	TRBV25-1	TGTGCCAGCAGTGATCCCAGGACAGGACACTATAATTCACCCCTCCACTTT	CASSDPRTGHYNSPLHF
-	TRBJ2-1	TRBD2	TRBV7-2	TGTGCCAGCAGCTCGGGACTAGCGGGAGAAGAGCAGTTCTTC	CASSSGLAGEEQFF
-	TRBJ1-2	TRBD1	TRBV20-1	TGCAGTGACGGACAGGGATCAATCTATGGCTACACCTTC	CSDGQGSIYGYTF
few	TRBJ2-3	-	TRBV3-1	TGTGCCAGCAGCCAAGTTAGGGGAATCCTCACAGATACGCAGTATTTT	CASSQVRGILTDTQYF
many	TRBJ1-2	-	TRBV7-9	TGTGCCAGCAGCTTAGCGAAGCCAGGGTCTGGCTACACCTTC	CASSLAKPGSGYTF
many	TRBJ2-5	TRBD2	TRBV7-3	TGTGCCAGCAGCCCTAGCGGGGGGGCTGTGGAGACCCAGTACTTC	CASSPSGGAVETQYF
-	TRBJ1-1	-	TRBV6-5	TGTGCCAGCAATTCAGGTGGCACTGAAGCTTTCTTT	CASNSGGTEAFF
many	TRBJ2-2	-	TRBV7-2	TGTGCCAGCAGCTCCCGCGTGGTGGCCGGGGAGCTGTTTTTT	CASSSRVVAGELFF
-	TRBJ1-2	-	TRBV25-1	TGTGCCAGCAGTGCTACGACCAGCGGGGGCAACTATGGCTACACCTTC	CASSATTSGGNYGYTF
many	TRBJ2-5	-	TRBV7-9	TGTGCCAGCAGCCCAGTCAGGGGGGCTTGGGAGACCCAGTACTTC	CASSPVRGAWETQYF
many	TRBJ1-2	TRBD1	TRBV10-2	TGCGCCAGCAGTGAGACAGGGGGCCCTTCCAACTATGGCTACACCTTC	CASSETGGPSNYGYTF
few	TRBJ1-5	-	TRBV18	TGTGCCAGCTCACCACGTGACCGGCGGAATCAGCCCCAGCATTTT	CASSPRDRRNQPQHF
few	TRBJ1-2	TRBD1	TRBV7-2	TGTGCCAGCAGCTTAGGACAGGGGGCTCTCTATGGCTACCCCTTC	CASSLGQGALYGYPF
many	TRBJ1-5	-	TRBV7-2	TGTGCCAGCAGCTCAACCAGGGGAAATCAGCCCCAGCATTTT	CASSSTRGNQPQHF
-	TRBJ1-5	-	TRBV27	TGTGCCGGCAGTTTAACGGGAATGGGGAATCAGCCCCAGCATTTT	CAGSLTGMGNQPQHF
-	TRBJ1-6	-	TRBV24-1	TGTGCCACCAGTGATACTGATTCCAATTGTTCACCCCTCCACTTT	CATSDTDSNCSPLHF
-	TRBJ2-1	TRBD2	TRBV5-4	TGTGCCAGCCAAAATTTCAACCTAGCGGCATCGTATGAAGAGCAGTTCTTC	CASQNFNLAASYEEQFF
-	TRBJ1-1	-	TRBV7-9	TGTGCCAGCAGCTTCCCGGCAGGAGTGGCCCGAGGAGCTTTCTTT	CASSFPAGVARGAFF
many	TRBJ1-6	-	TRBV6-5	TGTGCCAGCAGCCATTCGCGGAGGGCTTCACCCCTCCACTTT	CASSHSRRASPLHF
many	TRBJ2-1	-	TRBV2	TGTGCCGGGGGAGAGCGTTATGAGCAGTTCTTC	CAGGERYEQFF
many	TRBJ2-2	TRBD2	TRBV13	TGTGCCAGCAGCTTAGAACTAGCGGGCGGGGAGCTGTTTTTT	CASSLELAGGELFF
-	TRBJ2-1	TRBD2	TRBV29-1	TGCAGCGTTGAAGGCCTAGCGGGACGGAATGAGCAGTTCTTC	CSVEGLAGRNEQFF